The present T cell receptor beta chain was sequenced within a study of CD8+ T cells in alopecia areata. About the research overall: Administration of oral tofacitinib to treated patients was at 5 to 10 mg twice daily. Study-wide results and caveats: TCR sharing across patients was less clear than in mice, possibly HLA-related. Greater clonality was observed in lesional scalp samples, especially alopecia totalis/universalis, versus normal scalp. While patients received tofacitinib, many expanded lesional clones remained present in scalp and blood.

Extracted RNA was reverse transcribed, and the resulting cDNA served as sequencing template. The data were produced by immunoSEQ multiplex PCR, yet TCRdb's version contains in-frame clones alone and is incomplete. The data contain some 200,000 clones, around two fifths of them singletons. The table lists this clone with a few counts. Its target is unknown. The treatment here: oral pan-JAK inhibitor, 5-10 mg twice daily. Trimming removed 3 bases from V and 3 bases from J, with 11 bases in between. The CDR3 is 13 amino acids. Germline lookup yields CDR1 GTSNPN and CDR2 SVGIG (reference sequence). This TCR came from a human donor with alopecia areata. This sample comprised CD4+ T cells sorted from blood, obtained around week 37, from a patient treated with tofacitinib. The chain employs TRBV30 and TRBJ1-1; D remains unclear. The CDR3 DNA reads TGTGCCTGGAGAAGAACCCTCGACACTGAAGCTTTCTTT. Its translation: CAWRRTLDTEAFF.